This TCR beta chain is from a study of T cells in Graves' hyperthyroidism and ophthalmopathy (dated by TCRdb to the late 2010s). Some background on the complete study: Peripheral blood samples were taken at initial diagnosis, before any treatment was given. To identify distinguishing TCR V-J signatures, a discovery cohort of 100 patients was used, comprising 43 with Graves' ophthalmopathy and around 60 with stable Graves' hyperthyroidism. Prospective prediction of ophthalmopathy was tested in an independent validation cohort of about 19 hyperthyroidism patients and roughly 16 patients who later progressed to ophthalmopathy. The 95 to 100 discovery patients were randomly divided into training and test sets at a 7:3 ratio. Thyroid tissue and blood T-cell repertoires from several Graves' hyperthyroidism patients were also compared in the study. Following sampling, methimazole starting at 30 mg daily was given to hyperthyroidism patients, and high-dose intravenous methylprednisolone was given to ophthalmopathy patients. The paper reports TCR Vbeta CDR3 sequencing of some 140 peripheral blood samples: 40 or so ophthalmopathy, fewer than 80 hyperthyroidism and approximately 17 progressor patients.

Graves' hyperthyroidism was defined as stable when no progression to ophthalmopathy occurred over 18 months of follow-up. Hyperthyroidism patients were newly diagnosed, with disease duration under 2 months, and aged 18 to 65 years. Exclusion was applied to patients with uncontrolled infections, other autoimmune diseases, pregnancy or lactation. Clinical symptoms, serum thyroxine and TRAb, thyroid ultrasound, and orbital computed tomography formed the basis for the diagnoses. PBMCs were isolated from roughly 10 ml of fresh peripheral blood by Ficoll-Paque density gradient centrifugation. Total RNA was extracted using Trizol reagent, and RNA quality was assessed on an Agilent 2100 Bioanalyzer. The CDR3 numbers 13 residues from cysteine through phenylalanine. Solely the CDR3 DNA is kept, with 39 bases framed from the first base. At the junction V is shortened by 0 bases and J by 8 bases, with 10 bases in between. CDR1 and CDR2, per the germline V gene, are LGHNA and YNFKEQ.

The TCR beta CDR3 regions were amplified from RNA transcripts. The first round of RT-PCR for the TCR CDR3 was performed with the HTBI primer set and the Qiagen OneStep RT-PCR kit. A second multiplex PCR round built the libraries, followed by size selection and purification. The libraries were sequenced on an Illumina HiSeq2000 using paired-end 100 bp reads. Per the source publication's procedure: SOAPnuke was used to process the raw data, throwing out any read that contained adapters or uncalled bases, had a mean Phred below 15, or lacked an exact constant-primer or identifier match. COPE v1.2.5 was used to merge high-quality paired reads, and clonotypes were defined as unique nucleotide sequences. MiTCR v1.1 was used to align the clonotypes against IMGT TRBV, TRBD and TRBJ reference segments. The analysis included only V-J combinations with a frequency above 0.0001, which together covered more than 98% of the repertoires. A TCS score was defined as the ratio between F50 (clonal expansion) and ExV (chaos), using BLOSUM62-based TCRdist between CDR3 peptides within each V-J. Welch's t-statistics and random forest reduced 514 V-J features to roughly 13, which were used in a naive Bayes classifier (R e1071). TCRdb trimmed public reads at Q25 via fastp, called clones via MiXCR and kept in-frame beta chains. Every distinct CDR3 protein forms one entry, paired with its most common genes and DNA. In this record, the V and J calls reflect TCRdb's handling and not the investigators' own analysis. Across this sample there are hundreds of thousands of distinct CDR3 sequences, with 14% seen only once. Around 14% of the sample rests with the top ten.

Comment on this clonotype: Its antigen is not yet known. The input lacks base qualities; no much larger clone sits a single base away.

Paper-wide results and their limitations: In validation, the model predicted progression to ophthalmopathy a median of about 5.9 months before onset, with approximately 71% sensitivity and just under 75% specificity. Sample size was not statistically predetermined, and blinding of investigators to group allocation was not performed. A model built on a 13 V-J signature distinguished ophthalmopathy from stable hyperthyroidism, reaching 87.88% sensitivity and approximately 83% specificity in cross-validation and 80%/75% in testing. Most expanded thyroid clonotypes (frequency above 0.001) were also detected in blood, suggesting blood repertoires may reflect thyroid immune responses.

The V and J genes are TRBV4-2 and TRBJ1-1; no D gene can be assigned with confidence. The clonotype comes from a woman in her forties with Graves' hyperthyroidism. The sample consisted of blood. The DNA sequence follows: TGTGCCAGCAGCCAAGAAGGTTTGGGCGAAGCTTTCTTT. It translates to CASSQEGLGEAFF.